This TCR beta chain emerged from a study of cytomegalovirus exposure and HLA in healthy donors. The study, taken as a whole, reports: Reportedly, diagnosis of cytomegalovirus status by the classifier showed high specificity and sensitivity. In an earlier analysis, in around 590 donors, most V segments appeared productive either ~90% or ~30% of the time.

In the PCR, 60 Vbeta and 13 Jbeta primers were used. Repertoires were generated with immunoSEQ multiplex PCR, while TCRdb's copy carries only in-frame clones and drops some. The table lists about 150,000 clones, around 79% of them singletons. With respect to this clone: Its antigen remains unknown.

CDR3 length: 17 amino acids. V lost 0 bases and J lost 1; bases outside the gene matches: 3. Germline V gene sequence: CDR1 SGHNT, CDR2 YYREEE (reference sequence). This clonotype was obtained from a man in his forties in good health and CMV-seropositive. Sequencing was carried out using PBMCs. The V and J genes are TRBV5-4 and TRBJ2-3; TRBD2 agrees at 12 bases. In DNA, the CDR3 is TGTGCCAGCAGCTTGGGGCTAGCGGGAGGGGGCACAGATACGCAGTATTTT. It yields the protein CASSLGLAGGGTDTQYF.